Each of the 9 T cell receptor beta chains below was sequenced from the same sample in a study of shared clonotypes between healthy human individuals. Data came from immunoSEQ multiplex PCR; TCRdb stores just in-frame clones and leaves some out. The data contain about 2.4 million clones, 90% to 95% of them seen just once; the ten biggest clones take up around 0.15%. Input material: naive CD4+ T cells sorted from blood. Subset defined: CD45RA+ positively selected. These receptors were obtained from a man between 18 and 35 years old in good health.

DNA for the CDR3: TGTGCCAGCTCACGCGGGACAGACTACAATGAGCAGTTCTTC. Translation: CASSRGTDYNEQFF. The V call is TRBV18, the J call TRBJ2-1; maybe TRBD1 (7 bases). The length of the CDR3 is 14 residues. Trimming removed 4 bases at V and 3 bases at J, with 10 bases between. CDR1 and CDR2 (germline): KGHSH, LQKENI.

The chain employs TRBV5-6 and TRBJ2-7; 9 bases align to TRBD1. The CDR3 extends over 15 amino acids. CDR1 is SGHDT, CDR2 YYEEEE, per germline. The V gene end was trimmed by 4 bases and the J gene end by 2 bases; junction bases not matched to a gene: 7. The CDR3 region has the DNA TGTGCCAGCAGCGCAACAGGGGGCATTCCCTACGAGCAGTACTTC. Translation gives CASSATGGIPYEQYF.

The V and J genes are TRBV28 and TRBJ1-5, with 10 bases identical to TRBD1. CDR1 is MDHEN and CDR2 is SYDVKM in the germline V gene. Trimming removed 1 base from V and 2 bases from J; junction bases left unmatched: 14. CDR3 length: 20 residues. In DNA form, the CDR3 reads TGTGCCAGCAGTTTATCTCGCTGGGGACAGGGGAGTGGGGGCAATCAGCCCCAGCATTTT. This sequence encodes CASSLSRWGQGSGGNQPQHF. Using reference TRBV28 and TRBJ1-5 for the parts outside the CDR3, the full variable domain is DVKVTQSSRYLVKRTGEKVFLECVQDMDHENMFWYRQDPGLGLRLIYFSYDVKMKEKGDIPEGYSVSREKKERFSLILESASTNQTSMYLCASSLSRWGQGSGGNQPQHFGDGTRLSIL.

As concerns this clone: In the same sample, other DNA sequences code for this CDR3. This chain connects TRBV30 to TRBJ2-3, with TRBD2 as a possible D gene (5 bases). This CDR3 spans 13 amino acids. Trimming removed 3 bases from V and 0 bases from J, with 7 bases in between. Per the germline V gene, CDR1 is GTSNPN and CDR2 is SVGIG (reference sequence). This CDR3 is CAWSQRSTDTQYF. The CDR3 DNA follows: TGTGCCTGGAGCCAGCGGAGCACAGATACGCAGTATTTT.

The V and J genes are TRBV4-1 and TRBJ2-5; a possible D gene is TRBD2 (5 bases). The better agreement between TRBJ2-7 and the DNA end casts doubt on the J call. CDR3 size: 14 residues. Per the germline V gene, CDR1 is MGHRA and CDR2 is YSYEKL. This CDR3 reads CASSQPSGSYEQYF. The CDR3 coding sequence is TGCGCCAGCAGCCAACCCAGCGGATCCTACGAGCAGTACTTC.

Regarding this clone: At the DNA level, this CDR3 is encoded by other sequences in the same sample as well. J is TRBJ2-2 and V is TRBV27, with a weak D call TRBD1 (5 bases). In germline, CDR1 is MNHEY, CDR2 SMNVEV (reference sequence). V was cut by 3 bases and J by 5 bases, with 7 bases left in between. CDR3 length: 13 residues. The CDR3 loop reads CASSFQGTGELFF. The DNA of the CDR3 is TGTGCCAGCAGTTTTCAGGGAACCGGGGAGCTGTTTTTT.

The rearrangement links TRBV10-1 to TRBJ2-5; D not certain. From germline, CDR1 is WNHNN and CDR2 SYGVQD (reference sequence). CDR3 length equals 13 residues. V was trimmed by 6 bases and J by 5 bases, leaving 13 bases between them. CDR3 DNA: TGCGCCAGCAGCTCTCTTGAGGAGGAGACCCAGTACTTC. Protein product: CASSSLEEETQYF.

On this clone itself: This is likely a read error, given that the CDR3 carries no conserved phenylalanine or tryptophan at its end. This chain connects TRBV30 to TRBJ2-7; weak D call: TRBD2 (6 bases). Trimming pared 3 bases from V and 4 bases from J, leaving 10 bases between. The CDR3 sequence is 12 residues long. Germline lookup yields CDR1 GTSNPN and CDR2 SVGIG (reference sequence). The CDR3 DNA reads TGTGCCTGGAGCGGGAGCGTTTACGAGCAGTACCTC. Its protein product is CAWSGSVYEQYL.

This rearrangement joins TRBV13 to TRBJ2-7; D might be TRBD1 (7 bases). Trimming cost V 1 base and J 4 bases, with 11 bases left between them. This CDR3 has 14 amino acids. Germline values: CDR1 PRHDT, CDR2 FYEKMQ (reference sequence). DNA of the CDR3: TGTGCCAGCAGCTTAGCCAGGGGGGCATACGAGCAGTACTTC. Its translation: CASSLARGAYEQYF.